This T cell receptor (beta chain) derives from a study of blood T cell repertoires in COVID-19. At the level of the study: Samples of COVID-19 (acute and convalescent) were obtained from the United States, Italy and Spain. Nucleic acid was either cDNA or gDNA, and it came from T cells, B-cell-depleted T cells, or PBMCs.

In the authors' methods: From reference gene primer amplification, estimates of nucleated cell counts were derived. Clones were sequenced by immunoSEQ multiplex PCR, and TCRdb holds only the in-frame ones, with some missing. The DNA gave D and trimming, while V, J and clone size come from that table. The data show over 80,000 clones, more than 70% seen once. CDR1 LNHDA and CDR2 SQIVND come from the germline V gene (reference sequence). Trimming removed 4 bases from V and 3 bases from J, with 18 bases in between. This CDR3 comprises 16 residues. Source material: peripheral blood. The sequence came from a human donor in a cohort sampled during active COVID-19. This chain links TRBV19 with TRBJ2-5, with a tentative D call TRBD2 (7 bases). The CDR3 region has the DNA TGTGCCAGTAGTAGGTCCGGGGCGGGGGCCGAAGAGACCCAGTACTTC. It is translated as CASSRSGAGAEETQYF.